The T cell receptor (beta chain) described here comes from a study of T cell responses to AZD1222 COVID-19 vaccine. Study-wide findings and caveats: A rise in Spike-specific TCR breadth and depth followed two AZD1222 doses. Donors skewed white British and female; clonal diversity was possibly underestimated. CD4 TCRs covered the whole spike, strongest at regions 160-218 and 743-854.

Sequenced by immunoSEQ multiplex PCR; TCRdb stores in-frame clones only, minus some. The sample carries 130,000 to 150,000 clones, approximately 89% recorded once. To note about this clone: The antigen is not known.

CDR1 and CDR2 (germline): SQVTM, ANQGSEA. V was pared by 4 bases and J by 3 bases, with 5 bases of the junction left unmatched. The CDR3 contains 14 residues. Specimen: peripheral blood, collected on day 0 of AZD1222 vaccination. The gene calls are TRBV29-1 and TRBJ2-1; 8 nucleotides agree with TRBD2. This TCR derives from an adult in good health. Here the CDR3 DNA reads TGCAGCGTTGGGAGAACTAGCGGCTACAATGAGCAGTTCTTC. It yields the protein CSVGRTSGYNEQFF.